The entry below gives a single T cell receptor beta chain sequence along with its context. What it binds is not known. CDR3 length equals 16 residues. Trimming cost V 4 bases and J 0 bases, with 10 bases left between them. Germline CDR1 and CDR2: LNHDA and SQIVND (reference sequence). The data were obtained in a study of T cell clones after liver transplantation. At the level of the study: Apart from a few HCV-positive recipients, transplants were for non-autoimmune, non-viral reasons. Study-wide results and limits: The donor-reactive repertoire was only partly measurable in two subjects, lacking donor cells.

Clones were sequenced by immunoSEQ multiplex PCR, and TCRdb holds only the in-frame ones, with some missing. Of roughly 100,000 clones in the sample, more than 75% were seen once. This material consisted of CD4+ T cells from blood, taken before liver transplant. J is TRBJ2-6 and V is TRBV19; D is undetermined. This TCR was recovered from a human donor who received a liver transplant. This CDR3 reads CASSRNQASGANVLTF. As DNA, the CDR3 is TGTGCCAGTAGTAGGAATCAGGCCTCTGGGGCCAACGTCCTGACTTTC.